The clone carrying this T cell receptor beta chain was observed a single time. The method was immunoSEQ multiplex PCR; TCRdb's version includes in-frame clones alone and lacks a portion of them. Of more than 80,000 clones in the sample, 85% to 95% were seen once. V dropped 6 bases and J dropped 4 bases, with 6 bases sitting between them. The CDR3 runs 12 residues. Germline V gene data show CDR1 as MDHEN and CDR2 as SYDVKM. This entry is derived from a study of OX40 agonist ivuxolimab in advanced cancers. This receptor was identified in an adult with an advanced solid tumor such as melanoma, head and neck, liver or kidney cancer. The specimen was CD4+ or CD8+ T cells sorted from blood, collected in a trial of the OX40 agonist ivuxolimab. The chain recombines TRBV28 with TRBJ1-4; the D is unclear. The CDR3 bases are TGTGCCAGCAGATCGAATAATGAAAAACTGTTTTTT. Translating it yields CASRSNNEKLFF.